A single sample gave rise to the 8 T cell receptor beta chains below, sequenced in a study of molecular identifiers for immune sequencing clone quantification. TCRdb ran MiXCR on the PCR reads and lists one entry per CDR3 protein. This table holds 300,000 to 400,000 distinct CDR3 sequences, 20% to 25% found once. The sequenced material came from naive CD8+ T cells from blood, with Jurkat cell RNA spiked in. As for subset: FACS-sorted CD8+CD4-CCR7+CD45RA+ naive T cells. These receptors were collected from a human donor in good health. Some libraries in this study had Jurkat cell RNA spiked in.

This clonotype was recorded a few times. J is TRBJ2-3 and V is TRBV6-6, with a weak D call TRBD2 (5 bases). The CDR3 totals 15 residues. Trimming left V 2 bases short and J 2 bases short, with 11 bases between. The germline CDR1 and CDR2 sequences are MNHNY and SVGAGI (reference sequence). CDR3 nucleotides: TGTGCCAGCAGTTACCTAGCTTCTATCACAGATACGCAGTATTTT. Translation: CASSYLASITDTQYF.

This clonotype occurred many times. V and J are TRBV13 and TRBJ2-1, with 9 bases fitting TRBD2. CDR1 and CDR2 (germline): PRHDT, FYEKMQ (reference sequence). With V trimmed by 4 bases and J by 8 bases, 9 bases remained unmatched. This CDR3 comprises 15 residues. The CDR3 here is CASSSAGGLEDEQFF. In DNA, the CDR3 is TGTGCCAGCAGCTCCGCGGGGGGGTTGGAAGATGAGCAGTTCTTC.

In its sample, this clonotype was seen many times. The rearrangement links TRBV7-9 to TRBJ2-2; the D gene is possibly TRBD1 (6 bases). This CDR3 has 16 amino acids. Germline-derived CDR1 and CDR2 are SEHNR and FQNEAQ (reference sequence). V was pared by 5 bases and J by 1 base, with 14 bases between. This CDR3 reads CASSELQTGNTGELFF. The CDR3 DNA is TGTGCCAGCAGCGAGTTACAGACAGGGAACACCGGGGAGCTGTTTTTT.

This clonotype was recorded only once. This may arise from a read error, as a much more abundant clone is one base away. This chain links TRBV7-9 with TRBJ2-7, with D perhaps TRBD1 (5 bases). There are 14 residues in the CDR3. Germline CDR1 SEHNR, CDR2 FQNEAQ (reference sequence). The DNA for the CDR3 is TGTGCCAGCAGCTTCCCAGGGCTACTACGCGCGCAGCACTTC. Residues: CASSFPGLLRAQHF.

This clonotype was detected many times. The chain has TRBV20-1 and TRBJ2-5; the D is unclear. V lost 2 bases and J 3 bases, leaving 16 bases between the germline ends. CDR1 DFQATT and CDR2 SNEGSKA come from the germline V gene (reference sequence). This CDR3 comprises 15 residues. CDR3 sequence (DNA): TGCAGTGCTAGATCGGAAGGGTTAGTCGAAGAGACCCAGTACTTC. Translation gives CSARSEGLVEETQYF.

This clonotype was seen more than once but under ten times. The chain employs TRBV27 and TRBJ2-6, with TRBD1 as a possible D gene (6 bases). CDR3 size: 16 residues. CDR1 and CDR2 (germline): MNHEY, SMNVEV (reference sequence). Trimming pared 0 bases from V and 2 bases from J, leaving 8 bases between. The DNA of the CDR3 is TGTGCCAGCAGTTTATCGGGGGCGACTGGGGCCAACGTCCTGACTTTC. Translation: CASSLSGATGANVLTF.

This clonotype turned up a few times. This sequence joins TRBV4-2 and TRBJ2-7, with 11 nucleotides matching TRBD1. CDR3 length: 17 amino acids. CDR1 is LGHNA and CDR2 is YNFKEQ in the germline V gene. V gave up 2 bases and J gave up 5 bases; unmatched junction bases: 11. The CDR3: CASSQLLSWDRGNEQYF. The CDR3, as DNA: TGTGCCAGCAGCCAACTCTTGAGTTGGGACAGGGGGAACGAGCAGTACTTC.

The chain recombines TRBV6-6 with TRBJ1-2; 8 nucleotides match TRBD1. V shed 2 bases, J shed 0 bases, and the junction held 8 bases outside the gene matches. CDR1 is MNHNY, CDR2 SVGAGI, per germline (reference sequence). The CDR3 covers 17 residues. The chain's CDR3 is CASSYTGTGLANYGYTF. CDR3 DNA: TGTGCCAGCAGTTACACAGGGACAGGACTAGCTAACTATGGCTACACCTTC.